Described below is a single TCR beta chain sequence and its context. The target of this receptor is not known. Per-base qualities were not stored, and no clone one base away is much larger. From the cysteine through the phenylalanine, the CDR3 covers 16 amino acids. Only the CDR3 portion is preserved as DNA: 48 bases, with reading frame beginning at the first base. V trim: 6 bases; J trim: 6 bases; unmatched bases: 17. In the germline V gene (reference sequence), CDR1 corresponds to MNHNY and CDR2 to SVGAGI. These data are taken from a study of cytomegalovirus exposure and HLA in healthy donors (dated by TCRdb to the late 2010s). Background for the entire study: According to an earlier analysis of 587 of the donors, some 180 million T cells yielded 117 million unique TCR beta sequences and 250 to 350 Gb of sequence data. Roughly 300 gigabases of sequencing data and 80 million or so unique TCR sequences were included in an early release covering roughly 600 HLA-typed donors. The genetic ancestry cluster associated with self-reported Caucasian donors included roughly 84% of the roughly 380 genotyped donors. The study aimed to test whether cataloging public T cell receptors could reveal signatures of past pathogen exposure. Using immunosequencing, the study profiled T cell repertoires from 640 or so subjects and related those repertoires to cytomegalovirus serostatus. Along with the roughly 710-subject first cohort, a separate validation cohort of around 110 different subjects was used. To predict cytomegalovirus infection status, the study combined high-throughput TCR immunosequencing, statistical association of individual TCRs with disease status, and machine learning. A later analysis re-examined previously published TCR beta repertoires from hundreds of donors and added high-resolution HLA genotyping to investigate patterns of TCR occurrence. In the later analysis, no new phenotypic data were used to find candidate immune exposures; instead, reliance was placed on TCR beta sequences and their occurrence across donors. In an earlier analysis of 550 to 700 of the donors, high-throughput TCR beta sequencing was used to judge whether each TCR beta V gene segment behaved as functional or pseudogenic. Alongside the repertoire data, information on donor age, sex, ethnicity and CMV serostatus was compiled. Genome-wide SNP genotypes for about 65% of the 666 donors were used in a later genetic analysis, which treated that subset as a discovery cohort. All discovery cohort repertoires had been generated using a single sequencing platform. HLA typing included class I and class II loci at four-digit resolution. The number of typed donors differed by locus: about 620-640 for A, B, C, DRB1 and DQB1; some 500 for DQA1; approximately 600 for DPA1; and around 470 for DPB1. Roughly 5 DR-DQ haplotypes were treated as single units for association and clustering because of strong linkage in the cohort. Among under 450 genotyped donors of the cohort, an average of 235,054 unique TCR beta nucleotide sequences were sequenced per donor, roughly 20% of them non-productive. What the study reported, not specific to this receptor: The authors suggested that the approach could potentially be generalized to other disease states and immunological phenotypes. In an earlier analysis of over 550 of the donors, most TCR beta V segments were observed in productive rearrangements about 87% or about 30% of the time, broadly matching IMGT annotations. Presence/absence analyses assumed roughly uniform sequencing depth across donors, an assumption that may not hold. The study listed approximately 150 TCR beta chains as associated with cytomegalovirus. The classifier was reported to diagnose cytomegalovirus status with high specificity and sensitivity in both the original cohort and the validation cohort. A later analysis found that HLA-associated TCR beta chains were more clonally expanded and had lower generation probabilities than equally common non-associated chains. In a later analysis, the rate of TCR association differed among HLA loci, with DRB1 alleles having the most associated TCRs and HLA-C alleles having the fewest. Specific HLA alleles were associated with 15,000 to 20,000 TCR beta sequences at a false discovery rate of 0.05 in a later analysis. Some IMGT-functional V segments, including TRBV6-2 and TRBV6-3, could not be distinguished by the 87-base-pair reads and were therefore excluded. For the cohort, immune exposure information was limited to CMV serostatus. While some public TCRs were present in many individuals, most TCR sequences turned up only very rarely across donors. A later analysis found that most CMV-associated TCR beta chains appeared HLA-restricted, with HLA associations seemingly driven largely by CMV exposure. A cluster of highly shared sequence variants was judged likely to be a technical artifact of the sequencing pipeline. When HLA alleles, especially DR and DQ, strongly co-occurred, TCR associations were difficult to assign to individual alleles. Because counts were too low, about 15 rarely observed V segments, including chromosome 9 orphons, were left out of the earlier analysis of 587 of the donors. An association between a missense DCLRE1C variant and V-gene and J-gene trimming of TCR beta chains was found in a later genetic analysis and replicated in an independent cohort. Because HLA typing was missing for some donors at each locus, association tests included only the typed subset. The cohort was sequenced for TCR beta chains only, and without alpha or paired-chain data the features that could be detected were limited. In a later analysis, several top co-occurrence clusters were reported to appear linked to parvovirus B19, influenza, CMV and Epstein-Barr virus. A further reported finding was that TCR beta sequences accurately predicted the HLA-A and HLA-B alleles for most subjects in the first cohort. In a later genetic analysis, fewer N-insertions in productive TCRs were reported among donors in an Asian-associated ancestry cluster than the roughly 710-donor mean. In vitro tests confirmed that a few of the cytomegalovirus-associated TCR beta chains recognize cytomegalovirus antigens. Linkage disequilibrium might explain the correlated functional status among segregating V segments, but an unknown experimental factor could not be ruled out.

The method was the immunoSEQ multiplex PCR assay. For the multiplex PCR, a mixture combining 60 forward primers for TCR Vbeta segments and 13 reverse primers for TCR Jbeta segments was used. Amplification of the CDR3 region of rearranged TCR beta genes was performed with a multiplex PCR assay on genomic DNA. The Illumina HiSeq System was used to sequence the amplified TCR beta libraries as 87-base-pair reads. Processing in the source paper ran as follows. A later analysis tallied approximately 87 million unique TCR beta chains across the 666 repertoires, and about 12 million of those chains were shared by two or more donors. Raw reads were error-corrected and collapsed into unique sequences by a nearest-neighbor algorithm in which closely related sequences were merged to remove PCR and sequencing errors. Alignment of CDR3 sequences to IMGT reference sequences was used to assign V, D and J gene segments. For a sequence to be retained, a match of at least six nucleotides to both a V gene segment and a J gene segment was required. A rearrangement counted as productive if the CDR3 had no stop codons and remained in frame with V and J, and every other rearrangement counted as non-productive. CDR3 was defined by IMGT convention, running from the second conserved V-encoded cysteine to the conserved J-encoded phenylalanine. The earlier analysis of 500 to 750 of the donors excluded any sequence lacking an unambiguous match to a single V gene segment. An earlier analysis of a few hundred of the donors classified V segments as functional when productive rearrangements were above 56.7% and as segregating when the standard deviation between donors was above 5%. A statistical classification framework was built for diagnosing cytomegalovirus status from the catalog of TCR beta chain sequences. In a later analysis, TCR nucleotide sequences were compared against IMGT/GENE-DB human TR gene sequences so that V and J genes could be assigned. The TCRdist pipeline was used in a later analysis to assign CDR3 sequences and most-parsimonious VDJ recombination scenarios. In a later analysis, each TCR beta chain was defined by its CDR3 amino acid sequence together with its V-gene family, and reads lacking a unique V-gene family were excluded. As a way to deal with suspected cross-contamination and a sequencing artifact, a later analysis dropped 450 to 700 nucleotide sequences that were highly shared and had low generation probability. For each public chain, a later analysis derived a clonal expansion index from normalized ranks of inferred template counts within each repertoire. A later analysis computed generation probabilities with a VDJ recombination model fitted to out-of-frame rearrangements, and checked the results against IGoR. Hypergeometric tests were used in a later analysis to score TCR-TCR, TCR-HLA and TCR-CMV co-occurrence, with a repertoire-size bias correction applied to the TCR pairs. To estimate false discovery rates, a later analysis permuted the HLA or CMV assignments 20 times. In a later analysis, co-occurring TCRs were grouped using DBSCAN, with TCRdist sequence similarity added in when clustering inside HLA-allele-positive subsets. For co-occurrence clustering, repertoires with fewer than 30,000 or more than 120,000 public chains were excluded, along with a handful of repertoires with anomalous nucleotide sharing. In its TCRdb copy, this immuneACCESS table keeps in-frame sequences only and misses some clones. Where compared with another copy, unresolved V genes explain less than half of these, and the others have no known cause. V and J calls and clone size are given by that table; D and trimming were obtained from the DNA. A total of some 120,000 clones appear in this sample, 15% of them only once. The ten largest clones capture under 2% of the sample.

In total, approximately 700 healthy bone marrow donors made up the cohort. At the time of sampling, every cohort member was nominally healthy, though immune exposures that went unrecorded were likely present. The donor was CMV seronegative and belonged to the group of around 350 seronegative cohort members. A peripheral blood sample was collected from each donor, and TCR beta sequencing was performed on peripheral blood mononuclear cells. The Qiagen DNeasy Blood Extraction Kit was used to extract genomic DNA from the blood cell samples. This TCR was recovered from a woman between 18 and 30 years old in good health and CMV-seronegative. Recombination connected TRBV6-6 to TRBJ2-7, with 7 bases in between that match TRBD2. The sequenced sample was PBMCs. The nucleotide sequence reads as follows: TGTGCCAGCAGCGAACCCGGGAGGCCTGGGGGAATCGAGCAGTACTTC. Its coded protein is CASSEPGRPGGIEQYF.